This T cell receptor beta chain was identified in a study of blood T cell repertoires in COVID-19. Study in general: The cDNA or gDNA used as material had been derived from T cells, B-cell-depleted T cells, or PBMCs.

Repertoires were generated with immunoSEQ multiplex PCR, while TCRdb's copy carries only in-frame clones and drops some. This table has 200,000 or so clones, roughly 80% appearing once. Sequencing used peripheral blood. The origin of this receptor is a human donor in a cohort sampled during active COVID-19.

CDR3 protein: CASRELGDKNTGELFF. Here the CDR3 DNA reads TGTGCCAGCCGCGAACTAGGCGACAAGAACACCGGGGAGCTGTTTTTT. This chain joins TRBV7-6 and TRBJ2-2; D might be TRBD2 (5 bases). CDR3 length: 16 residues. The V and J ends lost 8 bases and 1 base respectively, with 17 bases between them. Germline lookup yields CDR1 SGHVS and CDR2 FNYEAQ. Using reference TRBV7-6 and TRBJ2-2 for the parts outside the CDR3, the full variable domain is GAGVSQSPRYKVTKRGQDVALRCDPISGHVSLYWYRQALGQGPEFLTYFNYEAQQDKSGLPNDRFSAERPEGSISTLTIQRTEQRDSAMYRCASRELGDKNTGELFFGEGSRLTVL.